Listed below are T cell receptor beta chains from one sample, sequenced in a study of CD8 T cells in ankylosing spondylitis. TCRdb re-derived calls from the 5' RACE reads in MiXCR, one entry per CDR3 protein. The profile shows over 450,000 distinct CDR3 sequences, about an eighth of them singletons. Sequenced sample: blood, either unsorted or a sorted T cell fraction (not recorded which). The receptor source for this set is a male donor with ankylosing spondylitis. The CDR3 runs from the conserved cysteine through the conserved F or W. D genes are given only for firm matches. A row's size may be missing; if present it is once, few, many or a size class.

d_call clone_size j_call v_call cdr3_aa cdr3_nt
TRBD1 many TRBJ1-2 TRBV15 CATSRDRGSYTF TGTGCCACCAGCAGGGACAGGGGTAGCTACACCTTC
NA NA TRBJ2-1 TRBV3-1 CASSQGRASYNEQFF TGTGCCAGCAGCCAAGGGCGGGCCTCCTACAATGAGCAGTTCTTC
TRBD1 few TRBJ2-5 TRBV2 CASSRTGGDFETQYF TGTGCCAGCAGCCGGACAGGGGGCGACTTCGAGACCCAGTACTTC
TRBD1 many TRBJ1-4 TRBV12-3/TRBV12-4 CASSLSTGFGEKLFF TGTGCCAGCAGTTTATCGACAGGGTTCGGTGAAAAACTGTTTTTT
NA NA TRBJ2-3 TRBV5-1 CASSFTSISTDTQYF TGCGCCAGCAGCTTCACTAGTATATCGACAGATACGCAGTATTTT
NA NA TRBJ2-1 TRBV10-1 CASSDKGYDEQFF TGCGCCAGCAGTGACAAGGGTTATGATGAGCAGTTCTTC
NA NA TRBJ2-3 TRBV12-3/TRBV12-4 CASTTAGYTDTQYF TGTGCCAGCACGACGGCGGGCTACACAGATACGCAGTATTTT
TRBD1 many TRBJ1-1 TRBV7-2 CASRRRQGRTEAFF TGTGCCAGCAGACGTCGACAGGGACGCACTGAAGCTTTCTTT
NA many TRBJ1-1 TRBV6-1 CASSEMGTDPHKAFF TGTGCCAGCAGTGAAATGGGGACTGATCCTCACAAAGCTTTCTTT
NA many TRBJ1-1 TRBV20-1 CSARREENTEAFF TGCAGTGCTAGGCGAGAGGAGAACACTGAAGCTTTCTTT
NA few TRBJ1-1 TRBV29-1 CSVELMNAEAFF TGCAGCGTTGAACTGATGAACGCTGAAGCTTTCTTT
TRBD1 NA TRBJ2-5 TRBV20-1 CSAPGQVEETQYF TGCAGTGCCCCCGGACAGGTCGAGGAGACCCAGTACTTC
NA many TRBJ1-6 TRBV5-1 CASSLAGQGNSPLHF TGTGCCAGCAGCTTAGCTGGTCAGGGAAATTCACCCCTCCACTTT
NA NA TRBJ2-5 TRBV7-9 CASSPRDPREETQYF TGTGCCAGCAGCCCACGGGACCCGAGAGAAGAGACCCAGTACTTC
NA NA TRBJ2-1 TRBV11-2 CASSLDLGREAGWEQFF TGTGCCAGCAGCTTAGACCTTGGACGGGAAGCTGGATGGGAGCAGTTCTTC
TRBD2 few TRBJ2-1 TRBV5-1 CASRKAGVNYNEQFF TGCGCCAGCAGGAAGGCGGGAGTTAACTACAATGAGCAGTTCTTC
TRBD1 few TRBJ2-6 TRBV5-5 CASSFTGGAGAGANVLTF TGTGCCAGCAGCTTCACAGGGGGCGCGGGGGCTGGGGCCAACGTCCTGACTTTC
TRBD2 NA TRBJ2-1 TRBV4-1 CASSQGTSGSNEQFF TGCGCCAGCAGCCAAGGGACTAGCGGGAGTAATGAGCAGTTCTTC
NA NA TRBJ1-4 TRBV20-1 CSVPYTGGEKLFF TGCAGTGTCCCTTACACGGGCGGAGAAAAACTGTTTTTT
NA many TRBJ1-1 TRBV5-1 CASSLGGQNTEAFF TGCGCCAGCAGCTTGGGGGGACAGAACACTGAAGCTTTCTTT
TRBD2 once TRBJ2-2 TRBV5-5 CASRTGLAENTGELFF TGTGCCAGCAGAACGGGACTAGCGGAAAACACCGGGGAGCTGTTTTTT
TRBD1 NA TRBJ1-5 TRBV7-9 CASSLAGTGRDQPQHF TGTGCCAGCAGCTTAGCTGGGACAGGGCGGGATCAGCCCCAGCATTTT
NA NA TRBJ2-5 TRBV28 CASTPLGLGRETQYF TGTGCCAGCACCCCACTGGGGCTAGGCCGGGAGACCCAGTACTTC
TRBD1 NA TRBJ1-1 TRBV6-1 CASSPQDRVGAEAFF TGTGCCAGCAGTCCTCAAGACAGGGTCGGGGCTGAAGCTTTCTTT
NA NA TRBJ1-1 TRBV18 CASSPGGVKMNTEAFF TGTGCCAGCTCACCAGGAGGGGTCAAGATGAACACTGAAGCTTTCTTT
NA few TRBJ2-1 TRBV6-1 CASSETRWQFF TGTGCCAGCAGTGAAACAAGGTGGCAGTTCTTC
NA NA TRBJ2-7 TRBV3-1 CASSRTDRGHEQYF TGTGCCAGCAGCCGCACGGACAGAGGCCACGAGCAGTACTTC
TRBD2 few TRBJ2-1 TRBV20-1 CSARRLAAANSYNEQFF TGCAGTGCTAGAAGACTAGCGGCAGCGAACTCCTACAATGAGCAGTTCTTC
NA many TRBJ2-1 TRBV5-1 CASSLVAGIGYNEQFF TGCGCCAGCAGCTTGGTGGCGGGTATTGGATACAATGAGCAGTTCTTC
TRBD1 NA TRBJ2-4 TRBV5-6 CASSLGTGVAKNIQYF TGTGCCAGCAGCCTTGGGACAGGGGTAGCCAAAAACATTCAGTACTTC
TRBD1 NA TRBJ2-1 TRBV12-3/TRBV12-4 CASSLGTGPYNEQFF TGTGCCAGCAGTTTAGGGACAGGGCCCTACAATGAGCAGTTCTTC
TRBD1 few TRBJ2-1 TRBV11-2 CASSSPTGSYNEQFF TGTGCCAGCAGCTCACCGACAGGGTCCTACAATGAGCAGTTCTTC
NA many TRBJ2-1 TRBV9 CASSVGGGADEQFF TGTGCCAGCTCGGTGGGGGGAGGTGCGGATGAGCAGTTCTTC
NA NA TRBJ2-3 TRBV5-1 CASSLAQQRSTDTQYF TGCGCCAGCAGCTTGGCTCAACAGAGAAGCACAGATACGCAGTATTTT
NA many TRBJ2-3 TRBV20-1 CSARDKSGADTQYF TGCAGTGCTAGAGACAAGAGCGGAGCAGATACGCAGTATTTT
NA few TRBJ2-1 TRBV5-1 CASSAEPRGGEQFF TGCGCCAGCAGCGCCGAGCCCAGGGGGGGTGAGCAGTTCTTC
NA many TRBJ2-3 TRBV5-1 CASRKDGTDTQYF TGCGCCAGCAGAAAAGACGGCACAGATACGCAGTATTTT
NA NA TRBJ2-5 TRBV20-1 CSARDTDQETQYF TGCAGTGCTAGAGATACAGACCAAGAGACCCAGTACTTC
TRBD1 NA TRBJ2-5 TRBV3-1 CASSHRGQGDETQYF TGTGCCAGCAGCCATCGGGGACAGGGCGACGAGACCCAGTACTTC
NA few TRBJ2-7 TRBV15 CATSRTQNYEQYF TGTGCCACCAGCAGAACACAGAACTACGAGCAGTACTTC
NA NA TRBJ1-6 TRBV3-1 CASSQSRAAVSPLHF TGTGCCAGCAGCCAGAGCCGAGCTGCCGTCTCACCCCTCCACTTT
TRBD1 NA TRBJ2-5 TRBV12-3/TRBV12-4 CASRPGTGGLETQYF TGTGCCAGCAGACCCGGGACAGGGGGCCTGGAGACCCAGTACTTC
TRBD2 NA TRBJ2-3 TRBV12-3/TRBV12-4 CASSTSGNTDTQYF TGTGCCAGCAGTACTAGCGGGAACACAGATACGCAGTATTTT
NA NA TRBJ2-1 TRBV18 CASSPGGNAYNEQFF TGTGCCAGCTCACCGGGCGGGAATGCATACAATGAGCAGTTCTTC
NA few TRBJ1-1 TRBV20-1 CSASPKSKAFF TGCAGTGCTAGCCCCAAATCCAAAGCTTTCTTT
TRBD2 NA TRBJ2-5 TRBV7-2 CPSSLVGRAGEETQYF TGTCCCAGCAGCTTAGTTGGCCGTGCGGGAGAAGAGACCCAGTACTTC
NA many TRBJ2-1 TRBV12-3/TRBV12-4 CASSLGFYNEQFF TGTGCCAGCAGTTTGGGCTTTTACAATGAGCAGTTCTTC
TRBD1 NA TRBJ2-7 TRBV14 CASSLTGGGEQYF TGTGCCAGCAGCCTCACAGGGGGTGGCGAGCAGTACTTC
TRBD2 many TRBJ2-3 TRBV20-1 CSATGTSGRADTQYF TGCAGTGCTACCGGGACTAGCGGGAGGGCAGATACGCAGTATTTT
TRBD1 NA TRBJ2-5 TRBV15 CATGLGGLETQYF TGTGCCACCGGGTTAGGGGGCCTGGAGACCCAGTACTTC
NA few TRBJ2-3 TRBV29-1 CSVDDRWDTQYF TGCAGCGTTGACGACAGGTGGGATACGCAGTATTTT
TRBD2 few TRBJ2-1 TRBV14 CASSQGAGRYNEQFF TGTGCCAGCAGCCAAGGAGCGGGAAGGTACAATGAGCAGTTCTTC
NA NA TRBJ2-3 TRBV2 CACDLGDTQYF TGTGCCTGCGACCTGGGAGATACGCAGTATTTT
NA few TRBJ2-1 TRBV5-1 CASSLQGRGNEQFF TGCGCCAGCAGCTTGCAGGGGCGCGGCAATGAGCAGTTCTTC
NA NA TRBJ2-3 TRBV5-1 CASSLVGAATSTDTQYF TGCGCCAGCAGCTTGGTGGGAGCGGCAACTAGCACAGATACGCAGTATTTT
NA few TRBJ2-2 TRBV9 CASSVGRPQNTGELFF TGTGCCAGCAGCGTAGGCAGGCCTCAGAACACCGGGGAGCTGTTTTTT
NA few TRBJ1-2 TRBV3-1 CASSRAGGNNYGYTF TGTGCCAGCAGCCGGGCGGGAGGAAATAACTATGGCTACACCTTC
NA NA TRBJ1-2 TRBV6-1 CASSDHTRYTF TGTGCCAGCAGTGACCACACTCGGTACACCTTC
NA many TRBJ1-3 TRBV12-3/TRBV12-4 CASSTGFTRGNTIYF TGTGCCAGCAGTACAGGTTTTACTCGCGGAAACACCATATATTTT